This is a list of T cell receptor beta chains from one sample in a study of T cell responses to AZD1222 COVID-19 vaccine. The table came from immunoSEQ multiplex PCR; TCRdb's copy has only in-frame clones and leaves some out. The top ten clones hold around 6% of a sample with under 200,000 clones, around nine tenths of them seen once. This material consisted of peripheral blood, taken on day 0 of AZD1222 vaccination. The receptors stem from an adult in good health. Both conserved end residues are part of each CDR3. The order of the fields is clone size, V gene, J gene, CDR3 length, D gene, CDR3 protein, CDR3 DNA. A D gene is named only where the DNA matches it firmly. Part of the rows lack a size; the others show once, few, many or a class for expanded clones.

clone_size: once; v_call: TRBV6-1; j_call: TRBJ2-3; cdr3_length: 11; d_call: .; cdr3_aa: CASSEYYTQYF; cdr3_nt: TGTGCCAGCAGTGAGTACTATACGCAGTATTTT
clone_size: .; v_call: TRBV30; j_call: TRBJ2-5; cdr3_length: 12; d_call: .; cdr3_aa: CAWRTLGETQYF; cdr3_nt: TGTGCCTGGAGGACCCTTGGGGAGACCCAGTACTTC
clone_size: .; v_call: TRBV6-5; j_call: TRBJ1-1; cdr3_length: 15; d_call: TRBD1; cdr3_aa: CASSRRGGAGTEAFF; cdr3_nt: TGTGCCAGCAGTCGACGAGGGGGCGCAGGGACTGAAGCTTTCTTT
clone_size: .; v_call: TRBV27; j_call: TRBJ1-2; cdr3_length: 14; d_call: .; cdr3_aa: CASSLRGGFYGYTF; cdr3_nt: TGTGCCAGCAGTTTAAGGGGGGGATTCTATGGCTACACCTTC
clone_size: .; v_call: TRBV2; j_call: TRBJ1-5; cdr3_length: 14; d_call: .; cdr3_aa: CASSEDAGHQPQHF; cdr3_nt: TGTGCCAGCAGTGAGGACGCCGGGCATCAGCCCCAGCATTTT
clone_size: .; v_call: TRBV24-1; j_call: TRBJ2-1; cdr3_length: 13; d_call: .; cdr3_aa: CATSVGSYNEQFF; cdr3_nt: TGTGCCACCAGTGTTGGCAGCTACAATGAGCAGTTCTTC
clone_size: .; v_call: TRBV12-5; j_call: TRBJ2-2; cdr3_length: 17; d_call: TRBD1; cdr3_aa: CASGLDSRTGVTGELFF; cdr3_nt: TGTGCTAGTGGTTTGGACAGTCGGACAGGGGTCACCGGGGAGCTGTTTTTT
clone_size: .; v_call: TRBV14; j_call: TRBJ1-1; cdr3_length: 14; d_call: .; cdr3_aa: CASSRSRGNTEAFF; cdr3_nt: TGTGCCAGCAGCCGTTCCAGGGGGAACACTGAAGCTTTCTTT
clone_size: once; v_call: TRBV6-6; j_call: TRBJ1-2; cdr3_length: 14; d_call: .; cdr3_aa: CASRTVFGFGGYTF; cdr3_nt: TGTGCCAGCCGTACAGTTTTTGGATTCGGTGGCTACACCTTC
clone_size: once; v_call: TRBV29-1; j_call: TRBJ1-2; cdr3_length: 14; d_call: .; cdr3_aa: CSVSGRGLNYGYTF; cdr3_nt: TGCAGCGTTTCCGGACGGGGACTTAACTATGGCTACACCTTC
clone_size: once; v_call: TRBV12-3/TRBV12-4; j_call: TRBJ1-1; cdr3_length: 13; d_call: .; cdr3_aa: CAIEDGVNTEAFF; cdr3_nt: TGTGCCATCGAAGATGGTGTGAACACTGAAGCTTTCTTT
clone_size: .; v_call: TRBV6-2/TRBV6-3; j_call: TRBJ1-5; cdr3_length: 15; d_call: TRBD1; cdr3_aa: CASSYYDRGNQPQHF; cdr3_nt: TGTGCCAGCAGTTACTACGACAGGGGCAATCAGCCCCAGCATTTT
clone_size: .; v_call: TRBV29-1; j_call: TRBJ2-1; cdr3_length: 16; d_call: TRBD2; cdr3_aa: CSAPLNEAGDHNEQFF; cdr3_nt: TGCAGCGCTCCCCTCAACGAAGCGGGGGATCACAATGAGCAGTTCTTC
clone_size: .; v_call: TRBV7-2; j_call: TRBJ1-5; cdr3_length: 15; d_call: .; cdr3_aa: CASSLVSGSNQPQHF; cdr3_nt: TGTGCCAGCAGCTTAGTTTCCGGGAGCAATCAGCCCCAGCATTTT
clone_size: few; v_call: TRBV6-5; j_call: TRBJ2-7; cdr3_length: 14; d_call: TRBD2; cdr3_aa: CASSRASGTYEQYF; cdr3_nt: TGTGCCAGCAGTCGGGCTAGCGGCACCTACGAGCAGTACTTC
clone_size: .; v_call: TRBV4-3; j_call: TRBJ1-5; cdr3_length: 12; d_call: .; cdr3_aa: CASAQDGQPQHF; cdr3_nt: TGCGCCAGCGCACAGGATGGCCAGCCCCAGCATTTT
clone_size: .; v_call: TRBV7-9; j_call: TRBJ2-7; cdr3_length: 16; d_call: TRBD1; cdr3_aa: CASSLSPGQGSHEQYF; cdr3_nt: TGTGCCAGCAGCTTGTCCCCGGGACAGGGGTCCCACGAGCAGTACTTC
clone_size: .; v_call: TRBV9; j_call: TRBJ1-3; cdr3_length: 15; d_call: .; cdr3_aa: CASNVGSWSGNTIYF; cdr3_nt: TGTGCCAGCAATGTAGGGAGCTGGTCGGGAAACACCATATATTTT
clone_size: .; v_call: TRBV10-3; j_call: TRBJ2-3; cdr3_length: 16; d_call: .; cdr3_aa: CAISAIGDSSTDTQYF; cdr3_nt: TGTGCCATCAGCGCAATCGGTGACAGCAGCACAGATACGCAGTATTTT
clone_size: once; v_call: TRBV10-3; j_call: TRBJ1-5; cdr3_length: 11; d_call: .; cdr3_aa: CATGGDQPQHF; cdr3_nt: TGTGCCACTGGGGGGGATCAGCCCCAGCATTTT
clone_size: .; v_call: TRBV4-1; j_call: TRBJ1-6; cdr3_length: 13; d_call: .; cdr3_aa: CASSQDTAYPLHF; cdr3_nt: TGCGCCAGCAGCCAAGATACTGCTTACCCCCTCCACTTT
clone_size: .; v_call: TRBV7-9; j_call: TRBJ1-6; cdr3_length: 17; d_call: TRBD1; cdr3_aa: CASSSLQGASYNSPLHF; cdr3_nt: TGTGCCAGCAGCTCCCTACAGGGGGCAAGCTATAATTCACCCCTCCACTTT
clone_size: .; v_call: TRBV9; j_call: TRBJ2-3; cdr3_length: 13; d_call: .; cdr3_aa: CASSPTSTDTQYF; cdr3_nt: TGTGCCAGCAGCCCAACTAGCACAGATACGCAGTATTTT
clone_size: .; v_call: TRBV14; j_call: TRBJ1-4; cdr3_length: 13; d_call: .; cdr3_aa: CASSQAGIGKLFF; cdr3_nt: TGTGCCAGCAGCCAAGCAGGGATCGGAAAACTGTTTTTT
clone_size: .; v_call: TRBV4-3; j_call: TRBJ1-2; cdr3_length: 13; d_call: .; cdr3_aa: CASSQDRTYGYTF; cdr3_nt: TGCGCCAGCAGCCAAGATCGCACGTATGGCTACACCTTC
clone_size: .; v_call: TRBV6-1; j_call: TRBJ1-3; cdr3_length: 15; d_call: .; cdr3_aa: CASSEAVRRINTIYF; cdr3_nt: TGTGCCAGCAGTGAAGCGGTCAGGCGGATAAACACCATATATTTT
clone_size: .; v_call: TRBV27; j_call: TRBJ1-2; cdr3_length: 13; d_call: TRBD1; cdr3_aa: CASSDRTGHGYTF; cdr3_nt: TGTGCCAGCAGTGACCGGACAGGCCATGGCTACACCTTC
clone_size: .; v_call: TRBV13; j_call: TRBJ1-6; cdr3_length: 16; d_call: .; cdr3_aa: CASSLGGVGTDSPLHF; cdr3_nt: TGTGCCAGCAGCTTAGGGGGGGTAGGTACGGATTCACCCCTCCACTTT
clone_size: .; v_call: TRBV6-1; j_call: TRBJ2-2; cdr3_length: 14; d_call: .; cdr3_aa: CASSYREGTGELFF; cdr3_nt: TGTGCCAGCAGTTATCGCGAGGGCACCGGGGAGCTGTTTTTT
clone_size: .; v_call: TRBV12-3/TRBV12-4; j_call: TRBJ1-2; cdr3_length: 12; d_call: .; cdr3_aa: CASSPGRGGYTF; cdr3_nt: TGTGCCAGCAGCCCGGGTCGGGGTGGCTACACCTTC
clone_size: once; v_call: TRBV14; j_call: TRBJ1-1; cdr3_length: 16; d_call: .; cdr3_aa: CASSQDGGGEDTEAFF; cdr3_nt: TGTGCCAGCAGCCAAGATGGGGGGGGCGAAGACACTGAAGCTTTCTTT
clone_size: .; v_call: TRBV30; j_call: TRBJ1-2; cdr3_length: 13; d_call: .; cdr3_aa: CAWSPGGKGGYTF; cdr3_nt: TGTGCCTGGAGTCCGGGGGGAAAGGGCGGCTACACCTTC
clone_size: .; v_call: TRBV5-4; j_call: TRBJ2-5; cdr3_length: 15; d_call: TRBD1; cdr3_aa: CASSTGQVRKETQYF; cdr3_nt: TGTGCCAGCAGCACCGGACAGGTCAGGAAGGAGACCCAGTACTTC
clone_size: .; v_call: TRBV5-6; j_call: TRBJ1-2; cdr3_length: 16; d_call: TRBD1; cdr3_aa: CASSLWASRGRYGYTF; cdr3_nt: TGTGCCAGCAGCTTGTGGGCGAGCAGGGGGCGGTATGGCTACACCTTC
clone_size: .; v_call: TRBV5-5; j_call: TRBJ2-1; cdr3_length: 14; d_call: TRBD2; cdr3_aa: CASSVAGGNNEQFF; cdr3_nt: TGTGCCAGCAGCGTAGCGGGAGGGAATAATGAGCAGTTCTTC
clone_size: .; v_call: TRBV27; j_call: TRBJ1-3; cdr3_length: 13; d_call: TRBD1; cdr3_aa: CASSWDSGNTIYF; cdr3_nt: TGTGCCAGCAGTTGGGACAGCGGAAACACCATATATTTT
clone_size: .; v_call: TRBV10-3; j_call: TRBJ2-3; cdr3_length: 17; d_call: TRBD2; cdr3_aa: CAISEGLAGARTDTQYF; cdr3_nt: TGTGCCATCAGTGAGGGACTAGCGGGGGCGAGAACAGATACGCAGTATTTT
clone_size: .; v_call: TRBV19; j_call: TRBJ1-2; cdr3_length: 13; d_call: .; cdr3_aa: CASSGTGSYGYTF; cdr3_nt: TGTGCCAGTAGCGGGACCGGGTCCTATGGCTACACCTTC
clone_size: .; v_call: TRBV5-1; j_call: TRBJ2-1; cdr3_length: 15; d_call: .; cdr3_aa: CASSPGTSNYNEQFF; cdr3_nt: TGCGCCAGCAGCCCCGGGACTTCGAACTACAATGAGCAGTTCTTC
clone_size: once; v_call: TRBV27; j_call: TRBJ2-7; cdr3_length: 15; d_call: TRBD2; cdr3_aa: CASSLYPSGTYEQYF; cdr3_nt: TGTGCCAGCAGTTTATACCCTAGCGGAACCTACGAGCAGTACTTC
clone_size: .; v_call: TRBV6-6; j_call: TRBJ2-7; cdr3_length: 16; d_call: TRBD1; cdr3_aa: CASSYSPGQGSYEQYF; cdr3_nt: TGTGCCAGCAGTTACTCGCCGGGACAGGGATCCTACGAGCAGTACTTC
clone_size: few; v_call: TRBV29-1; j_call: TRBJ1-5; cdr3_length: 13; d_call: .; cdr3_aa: CSVYGGEGQPQHF; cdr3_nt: TGCAGCGTTTATGGGGGAGAAGGGCAGCCCCAGCATTTT
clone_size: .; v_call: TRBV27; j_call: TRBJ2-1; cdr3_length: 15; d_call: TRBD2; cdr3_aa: CASSLAGGTYNEQFF; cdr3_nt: TGTGCCAGCAGCCTAGCGGGGGGGACCTACAATGAGCAGTTCTTC
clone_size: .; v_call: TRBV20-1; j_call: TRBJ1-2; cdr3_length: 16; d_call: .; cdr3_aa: CSASVGGATSNYGYTF; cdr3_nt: TGCAGTGCTAGTGTGGGGGGGGCCACCTCTAACTATGGCTACACCTTC
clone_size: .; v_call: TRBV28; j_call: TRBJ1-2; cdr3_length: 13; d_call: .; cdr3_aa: CASSFPQGYGYTF; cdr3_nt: TGTGCCAGCAGTTTCCCCCAGGGTTATGGCTACACCTTC
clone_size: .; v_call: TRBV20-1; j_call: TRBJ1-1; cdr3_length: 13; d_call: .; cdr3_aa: CSASRGLNTEAFF; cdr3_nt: TGCAGTGCTAGTCGAGGGCTGAACACTGAAGCTTTCTTT
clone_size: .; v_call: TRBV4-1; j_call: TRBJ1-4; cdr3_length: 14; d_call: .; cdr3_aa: CASSRVEGDEKLFF; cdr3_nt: TGCGCCAGCAGCAGGGTGGAGGGGGATGAAAAACTGTTTTTT
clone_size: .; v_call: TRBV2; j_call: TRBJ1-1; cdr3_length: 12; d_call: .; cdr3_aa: CASSEMNTEAFF; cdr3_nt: TGTGCCAGCAGTGAGATGAACACTGAAGCTTTCTTT
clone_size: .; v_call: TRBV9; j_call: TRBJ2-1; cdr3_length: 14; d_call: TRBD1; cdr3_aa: CASSPGTGYNEQFF; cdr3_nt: TGTGCCAGCAGCCCCGGGACAGGCTACAATGAGCAGTTCTTC
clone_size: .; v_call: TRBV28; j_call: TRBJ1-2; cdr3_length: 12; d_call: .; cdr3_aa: CASRPQRPGYTF; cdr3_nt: TGTGCCAGCAGGCCCCAGAGGCCCGGCTACACCTTC
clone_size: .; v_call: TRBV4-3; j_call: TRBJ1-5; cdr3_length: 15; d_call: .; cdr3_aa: CATYKVVCSNQPQHF; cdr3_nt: TGCGCCACCTATAAGGTCGTTTGTAGCAATCAGCCCCAGCATTTT
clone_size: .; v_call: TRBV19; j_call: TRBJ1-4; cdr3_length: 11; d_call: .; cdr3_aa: CASIGYEKLFF; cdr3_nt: TGTGCCAGTATTGGTTATGAAAAACTGTTTTTT
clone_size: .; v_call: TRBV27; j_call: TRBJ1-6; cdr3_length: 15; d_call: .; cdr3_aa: CASSLISGAPSPLHF; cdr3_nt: TGTGCCAGCAGTTTAATATCAGGGGCGCCTTCACCCCTCCACTTT
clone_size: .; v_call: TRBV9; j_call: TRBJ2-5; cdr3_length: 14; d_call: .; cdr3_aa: CASSADQGTETQYF; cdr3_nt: TGTGCCAGCAGCGCCGACCAGGGTACCGAGACCCAGTACTTC
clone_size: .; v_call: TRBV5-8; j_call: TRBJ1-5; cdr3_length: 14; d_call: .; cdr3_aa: CASSLGQLNQPQHF; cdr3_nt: TGTGCCAGCAGCTTAGGACAGTTAAATCAGCCCCAGCATTTT
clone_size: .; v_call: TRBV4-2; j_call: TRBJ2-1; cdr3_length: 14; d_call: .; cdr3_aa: CASSQPLKSNEQFF; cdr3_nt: TGTGCCAGCAGCCAGCCTCTAAAAAGTAATGAGCAGTTCTTC
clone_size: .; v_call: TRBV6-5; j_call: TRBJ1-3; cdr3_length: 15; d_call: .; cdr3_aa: CASRADTYSGNTIYF; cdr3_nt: TGTGCCAGCAGAGCGGACACCTACTCTGGAAACACCATATATTTT
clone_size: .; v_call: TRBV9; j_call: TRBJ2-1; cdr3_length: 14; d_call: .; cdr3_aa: CASSVGDNYNEQFF; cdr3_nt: TGTGCCAGCAGCGTCGGGGACAACTACAATGAGCAGTTCTTC
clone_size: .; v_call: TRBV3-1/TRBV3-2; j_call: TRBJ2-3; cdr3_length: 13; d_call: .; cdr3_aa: CASSQEGPDTQYF; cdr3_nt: TGTGCCAGCAGCCAAGAGGGTCCAGATACGCAGTATTTT
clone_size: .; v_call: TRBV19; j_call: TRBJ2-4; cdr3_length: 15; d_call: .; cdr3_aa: CASMNRAIAKNIQYF; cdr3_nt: TGTGCCAGTATGAACAGGGCTATAGCCAAAAACATTCAGTACTTC